Listed below are T cell receptor beta chains from one sample, sequenced in a study of beta chain features in type 1 diabetes. The data were produced by immunoSEQ multiplex PCR, yet TCRdb's version contains in-frame clones alone and is incomplete. The sample shows roughly 150,000 clones, 7.5% to 10% of them seen only once. Sequences were obtained from central memory CD4+ T cells from blood. The receptor set was obtained from a young woman in good health. Both conserved end residues are part of each CDR3. Fields, in order: J gene, D gene, clone size, V gene, CDR3 protein, CDR3 DNA. The D gene is left open where the match is weak. Expanded clones get a size class; other rows say once, few or many, or leave the size out.

TRBJ2-5 | . | . | TRBV7-2 | CASSLAERETQYF | TGTGCCAGCAGCTTAGCGGAGAGAGAGACCCAGTACTTC
TRBJ1-2 | . | . | TRBV29-1 | CSVEIRARGGYGYTF | TGCAGCGTTGAAATTCGGGCGCGGGGGGGCTATGGCTACACCTTC
TRBJ2-1 | . | few | TRBV29-1 | CSVRGNSDEQFF | TGCAGCGTCCGGGGGAACTCAGATGAGCAGTTCTTC
TRBJ2-5 | TRBD1 | . | TRBV4-3 | CASSRAARGRGETQYF | TGCGCCAGCAGCCGGGCGGCGAGGGGGCGCGGAGAGACCCAGTACTTC
TRBJ1-1 | . | few | TRBV15 | CATSRERVVGAEAFF | TGTGCCACCAGCAGAGAGCGGGTGGTCGGCGCTGAAGCTTTCTTT
TRBJ1-1 | TRBD1 | few | TRBV6-6 | CASSSPGQKNTEAFF | TGTGCCAGCAGTTCCCCGGGACAGAAGAACACTGAAGCTTTCTTT
TRBJ1-4 | . | few | TRBV27 | CASSFQDREKLFF | TGTGCCAGCAGTTTCCAAGACAGGGAAAAACTGTTTTTT
TRBJ2-1 | TRBD1 | few | TRBV10-3 | CAINGQGNEQFF | TGTGCCATCAACGGACAGGGGAATGAGCAGTTCTTC
TRBJ2-3 | . | few | TRBV29-1 | CSVEPPQGSTDTQYF | TGCAGCGTTGAGCCCCCTCAGGGGAGCACAGATACGCAGTATTTT
TRBJ2-5 | . | few | TRBV5-1 | CASSFDSGETQYF | TGCGCCAGCAGCTTCGACAGCGGGGAGACCCAGTACTTC